A selection of T cell receptor beta chains follows, all from one sample in a study of T-cell reconstitution after alpha-beta-depleted transplantation in children. TCRdb called the PCR reads again in MiXCR, with one record for every CDR3 protein. The sample comprises fewer than 550,000 distinct CDR3 sequences, roughly 10% of which are singletons, and roughly 2% rests with the top ten. The source was PBMCs, collected before TCRalphabeta/CD19-depleted stem cell transplant. The source of these receptors is a child younger than 10 with inherited bone marrow failure, due to receive a stem cell transplant. Each CDR3 is given with its conserved first and last residue. The D gene is left open where the match is weak. Expanded clones are given a class, and other clones once, few, many or no size at all.

J gene,clone size,V gene,D gene,CDR3 protein,CDR3 DNA
TRBJ2-7,many,TRBV25-1,TRBD2,CASSKAGGPGEQYF,TGTGCCAGCAGTAAAGCGGGAGGGCCGGGCGAGCAGTACTTC
TRBJ2-7,few,TRBV4-1,TRBD1,CASSHLTGEAYEQYF,TGCGCCAGCAGCCATCTTACAGGGGAAGCCTACGAGCAGTACTTC
TRBJ2-1,many,TRBV5-1,-,CASSPLPLDSYNEQFF,TGCGCCAGCAGTCCCTTGCCCCTCGACTCCTACAATGAGCAGTTCTTC
TRBJ2-1,many,TRBV27,TRBD2,CASSLLAVGGNEQFF,TGTGCCAGCAGTTTACTAGCGGTGGGTGGCAATGAGCAGTTCTTC
TRBJ2-5,many,TRBV10-3,TRBD2,CAISRLAGGGETQYF,TGTGCCATCAGCCGACTAGCGGGAGGGGGAGAGACCCAGTACTTC
TRBJ2-1,many,TRBV29-1,-,CSVAALLTYNEQFF,TGCAGCGTCGCGGCCCTTCTAACGTACAATGAGCAGTTCTTC
TRBJ2-1,many,TRBV4-1,-,CASSLRLPHEQFF,TGCGCCAGCAGCCTCCGGTTACCCCATGAGCAGTTCTTC
TRBJ2-1,many,TRBV7-9,TRBD2,CASSSPGLAGVMNEQFF,TGTGCCAGCAGCTCCCCTGGACTAGCGGGAGTAATGAATGAGCAGTTCTTC
TRBJ2-3,-,TRBV27,-,CASSHYRTDTQYF,TGTGCCAGCAGCCATTACCGCACAGATACGCAGTATTTT
TRBJ1-1,-,TRBV7-2,TRBD1,CASSSYRGLGTEAFF,TGTGCCAGCAGCTCGTACAGGGGTTTAGGCACTGAAGCTTTCTTT
TRBJ2-3,many,TRBV6-1,TRBD2,CASSPPGLAGLTDTQYF,TGTGCCAGCAGTCCCCCGGGACTAGCGGGCCTCACAGATACGCAGTATTTT
TRBJ2-3,-,TRBV6-5,TRBD1,CASSFRGQEDTQYF,TGTGCCAGCAGTTTCAGGGGGCAGGAAGATACGCAGTATTTT
TRBJ2-1,many,TRBV29-1,-,CSVEDHGGGGSYNEQFF,TGCAGCGTTGAAGATCATGGGGGCGGGGGATCCTACAATGAGCAGTTCTTC
TRBJ2-1,-,TRBV23-1,-,CARGGADEQFF,TGCGCCAGGGGGGGGGCCGATGAGCAGTTCTTC
TRBJ2-2,-,TRBV5-6,-,CASSFFPENTGELFF,TGTGCCAGCAGCTTTTTTCCAGAGAACACCGGGGAGCTGTTTTTT
TRBJ2-3,many,TRBV4-1,-,CASSQDLLRSGGDTLTDTQYF,TGCGCCAGCAGCCAAGATCTGTTGAGATCGGGCGGGGACACTCTCACAGATACGCAGTATTTT
TRBJ2-1,many,TRBV6-5,TRBD1,CASSYSIGTGGILGEQFF,TGTGCCAGCAGTTACTCGATCGGGACAGGGGGGATTCTGGGGGAGCAGTTCTTC
TRBJ2-1,-,TRBV7-9,TRBD2,CASSLIWTSAYNEQFF,TGTGCCAGCAGCCTTATATGGACTAGCGCCTACAATGAGCAGTTCTTC
TRBJ2-4,few,TRBV3-1,TRBD2,CASSHGLGGLAKNIQYF,TGTGCCAGCAGCCATGGACTAGGTGGATTAGCCAAAAACATTCAGTACTTC
TRBJ1-2,many,TRBV21-1,-,CASEARVSYTF,TGTGCCAGCGAGGCCAGGGTTAGCTACACCTTC
TRBJ1-2,few,TRBV19,-,CASSAGAGYGYTF,TGTGCCAGTAGCGCCGGGGCAGGCTATGGCTACACCTTC
TRBJ1-2,-,TRBV30,-,CAWSPDNWGRAYGYTF,TGTGCCTGGAGTCCTGATAACTGGGGGCGCGCCTATGGCTACACCTTC
TRBJ2-7,-,TRBV2,-,CASNLDYEQYF,TGTGCCAGCAATTTGGATTACGAGCAGTACTTC
TRBJ2-2,many,TRBV7-8,TRBD1,CASRDRGPGELFF,TGTGCCAGCAGGGACAGGGGGCCCGGGGAGCTGTTTTTT
TRBJ2-1,many,TRBV20-1,-,CSASQVTFGNEQFF,TGCAGTGCTAGTCAGGTAACATTTGGCAATGAGCAGTTCTTC
TRBJ2-5,many,TRBV7-2,-,CASSPAVRQTQYF,TGTGCCAGCAGCCCGGCGGTCCGACAGACCCAGTACTTC
TRBJ2-2,many,TRBV6-2/TRBV6-3,-,CASSYPTGELFF,TGTGCCAGCAGTTACCCCACCGGGGAGCTGTTTTTT
TRBJ2-7,few,TRBV27,-,CASKRQSISYEQYF,TGTGCCAGCAAACGGCAGTCTATCTCCTACGAGCAGTACTTC
TRBJ2-7,many,TRBV7-9,TRBD2,CASSGLAGGSYSEQYF,TGTGCCAGCAGCGGATTAGCGGGAGGTTCCTACTCCGAGCAGTACTTC
TRBJ2-1,-,TRBV12-3/TRBV12-4,-,CASSSYGLGGSSYNEQFF,TGTGCCAGCAGTTCATACGGACTCGGAGGGAGCTCCTACAATGAGCAGTTCTTC
TRBJ2-5,many,TRBV5-1,-,CASRSGFLETQYF,TGCGCCAGCAGATCGGGATTCCTGGAGACCCAGTACTTC
TRBJ2-2,many,TRBV12-3/TRBV12-4,TRBD1,CASSFRQGAPGELFF,TGTGCCAGCAGTTTTAGGCAGGGGGCGCCCGGGGAGCTGTTTTTT
TRBJ2-1,few,TRBV10-3,TRBD2,CATLLAGDYNEQFF,TGTGCCACCCTACTAGCGGGAGACTACAATGAGCAGTTCTTC
TRBJ2-4,many,TRBV20-1,TRBD2,CSASSPGLGVGKNIQYF,TGCAGTGCTAGCAGCCCGGGACTAGGTGTCGGCAAAAACATTCAGTACTTC
TRBJ2-7,many,TRBV20-1,-,CSARDLGGYEQYF,TGCAGTGCTAGAGATCTGGGAGGCTACGAGCAGTACTTC
TRBJ2-7,many,TRBV27,-,CASSPNSDTYEQYF,TGTGCCAGCAGTCCAAATTCCGACACGTACGAGCAGTACTTC
TRBJ2-1,many,TRBV12-3/TRBV12-4,TRBD2,CASSFGTSSYNEQFF,TGTGCCAGCAGTTTTGGGACTAGCTCCTACAATGAGCAGTTCTTC
TRBJ1-1,many,TRBV5-1,-,CASSLAQALNTEAFF,TGCGCCAGCAGCTTGGCCCAGGCCCTGAACACTGAAGCTTTCTTT
TRBJ1-1,many,TRBV5-1,-,CASSLVPGADTEAFF,TGCGCCAGCAGCTTGGTTCCGGGGGCGGACACTGAAGCTTTCTTT
TRBJ1-5,many,TRBV7-9,-,CASSSTGEPQHF,TGTGCCAGCAGCTCCACTGGGGAGCCCCAGCATTTT
TRBJ2-1,many,TRBV5-1,TRBD2,CASSFGGSLEQFF,TGCGCCAGCAGCTTCGGCGGGAGCCTTGAGCAGTTCTTC
TRBJ2-3,many,TRBV9,-,CASSLLGRTDTQYF,TGTGCCAGCAGCCTCCTTGGCCGCACAGATACGCAGTATTTT
TRBJ2-7,many,TRBV30,-,CAWNDSPGSPYEQYF,TGTGCCTGGAACGATTCCCCCGGGAGCCCCTACGAGCAGTACTTC
TRBJ2-1,many,TRBV29-1,-,CSVVEGEQFF,TGCAGCGTTGTCGAGGGTGAGCAGTTCTTC
TRBJ2-7,-,TRBV19,-,CASSIWGYEQYF,TGTGCCAGTAGTATATGGGGCTACGAGCAGTACTTC
TRBJ2-5,many,TRBV5-1,TRBD1,CASSPGTVQETQYF,TGCGCCAGCAGCCCGGGGACAGTACAAGAGACCCAGTACTTC
TRBJ2-7,-,TRBV9,TRBD2,CASSPRFGSGRGGSYEQYF,TGTGCCAGCAGCCCCCGGTTCGGTAGCGGGAGGGGAGGCTCCTACGAGCAGTACTTC
TRBJ2-1,many,TRBV4-1,-,CASSQDPAATYNEQFF,TGCGCCAGCAGCCAAGACCCAGCGGCGACCTACAATGAGCAGTTCTTC
TRBJ2-4,many,TRBV27,TRBD2,CASMGGIKNIQYF,TGTGCCAGCATGGGAGGGATCAAAAACATTCAGTACTTC
TRBJ2-7,many,TRBV27,-,CASSSEGRHYEQYF,TGTGCCAGCAGTTCGGAGGGCCGTCACTACGAGCAGTACTTC
TRBJ1-1,few,TRBV15,-,CATSSIYTEAFF,TGTGCCACCAGCAGCATTTACACTGAAGCTTTCTTT
TRBJ2-1,many,TRBV4-3,-,CASSQRNRGARQEQFF,TGCGCCAGCAGCCAGCGAAACCGCGGGGCTCGCCAGGAGCAGTTCTTC
TRBJ2-7,many,TRBV10-3,-,CAISESGVGEQYF,TGTGCCATCAGTGAGTCTGGGGTTGGGGAGCAGTACTTC